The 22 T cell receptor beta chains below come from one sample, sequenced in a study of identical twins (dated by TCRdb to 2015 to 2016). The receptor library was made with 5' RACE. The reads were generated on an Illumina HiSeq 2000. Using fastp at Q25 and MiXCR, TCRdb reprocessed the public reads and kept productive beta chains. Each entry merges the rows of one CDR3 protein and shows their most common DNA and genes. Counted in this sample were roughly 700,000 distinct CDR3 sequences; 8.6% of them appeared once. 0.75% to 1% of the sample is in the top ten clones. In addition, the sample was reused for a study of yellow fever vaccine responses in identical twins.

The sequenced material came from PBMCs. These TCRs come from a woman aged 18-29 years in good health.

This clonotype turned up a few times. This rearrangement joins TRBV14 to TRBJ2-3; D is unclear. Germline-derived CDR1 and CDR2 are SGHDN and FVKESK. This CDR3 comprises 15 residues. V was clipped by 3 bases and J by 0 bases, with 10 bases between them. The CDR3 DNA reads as TGTGCCAGCAGCCAGCTGGGGTCTAGCACAGATACGCAGTATTTT. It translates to CASSQLGSSTDTQYF.

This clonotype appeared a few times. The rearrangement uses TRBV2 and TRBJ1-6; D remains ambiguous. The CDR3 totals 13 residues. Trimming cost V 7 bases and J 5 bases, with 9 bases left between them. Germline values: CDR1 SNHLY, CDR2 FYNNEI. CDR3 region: CASTARNNSPLHF. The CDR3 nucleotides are TGTGCCAGCACGGCGAGGAATAATTCACCCCTCCACTTT. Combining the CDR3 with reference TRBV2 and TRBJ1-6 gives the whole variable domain EPEVTQTPSHQVTQMGQEVILRCVPISNHLYFYWYRQILGQKVEFLVSFYNNEISEKSEIFDDQFSVERPDGSNFTLKIRSTKLEDSAMYFCASTARNNSPLHFGNGTRLTVT.

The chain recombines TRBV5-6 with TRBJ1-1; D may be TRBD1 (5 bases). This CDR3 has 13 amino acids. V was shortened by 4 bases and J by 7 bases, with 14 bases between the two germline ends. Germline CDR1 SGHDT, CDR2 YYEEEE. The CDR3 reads CASSLGRVDEAFF. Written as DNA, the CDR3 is TGTGCCAGCAGCCTCGGCAGGGTGGATGAAGCTTTCTTT.

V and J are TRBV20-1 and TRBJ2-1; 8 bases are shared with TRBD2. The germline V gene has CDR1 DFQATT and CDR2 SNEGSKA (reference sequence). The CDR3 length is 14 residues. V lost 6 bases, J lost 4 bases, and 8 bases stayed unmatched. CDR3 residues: CSARWTSPYNEQFF. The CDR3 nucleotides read TGCAGTGCGAGATGGACTAGCCCATACAATGAGCAGTTCTTC.

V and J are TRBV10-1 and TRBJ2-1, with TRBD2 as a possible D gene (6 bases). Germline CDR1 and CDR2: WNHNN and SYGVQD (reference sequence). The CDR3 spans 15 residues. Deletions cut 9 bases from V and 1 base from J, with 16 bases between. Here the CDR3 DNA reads TGCGCCAGTACGGAGCGGGTCGGATCCTACAATGAGCAGTTCTTC. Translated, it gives CASTERVGSYNEQFF.

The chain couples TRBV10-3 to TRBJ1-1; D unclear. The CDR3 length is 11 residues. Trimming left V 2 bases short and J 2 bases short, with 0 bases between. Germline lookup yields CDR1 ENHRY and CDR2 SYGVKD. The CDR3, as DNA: TGTGCCATCAGTGAGAACACTGAAGCTTTCTTT. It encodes CAISENTEAFF.

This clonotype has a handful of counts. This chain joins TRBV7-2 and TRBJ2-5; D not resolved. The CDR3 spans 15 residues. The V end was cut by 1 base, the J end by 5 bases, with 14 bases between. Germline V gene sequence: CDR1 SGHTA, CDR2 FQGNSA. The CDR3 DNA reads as TGTGCCAGCAGCTTAGGGAATCTGGGATGGGAGACCCAGTACTTC. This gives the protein CASSLGNLGWETQYF.

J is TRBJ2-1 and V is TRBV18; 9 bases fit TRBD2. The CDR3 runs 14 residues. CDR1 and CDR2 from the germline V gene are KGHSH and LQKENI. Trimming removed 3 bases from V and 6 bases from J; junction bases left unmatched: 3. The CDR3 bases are TGTGCCAGCTCACCTAGCGGGAGTCCCAATGAGCAGTTCTTC. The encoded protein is CASSPSGSPNEQFF. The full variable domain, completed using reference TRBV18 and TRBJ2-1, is NAGVMQNPRHLVRRRGQEARLRCSPMKGHSHVYWYRQLPEEGLKFMVYLQKENIIDESGMPKERFSAEFPKEGPSILRIQQVVRGDSAAYFCASSPSGSPNEQFFGPGTRLTVL.

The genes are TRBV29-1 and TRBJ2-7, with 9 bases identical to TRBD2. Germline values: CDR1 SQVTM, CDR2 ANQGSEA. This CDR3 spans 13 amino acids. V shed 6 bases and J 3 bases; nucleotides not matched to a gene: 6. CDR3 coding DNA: TGCAGCGTCGTTAGCGGGAGCTTCTACGAGCAGTACTTC. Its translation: CSVVSGSFYEQYF.

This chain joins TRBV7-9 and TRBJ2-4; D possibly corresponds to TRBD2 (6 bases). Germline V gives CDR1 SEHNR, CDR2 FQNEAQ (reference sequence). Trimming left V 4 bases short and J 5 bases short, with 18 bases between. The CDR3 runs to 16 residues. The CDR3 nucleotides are TGTGCCAGCAGCTCGGCGGTGGCGGGGCCCCAAAACATTCAGTACTTC. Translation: CASSSAVAGPQNIQYF.

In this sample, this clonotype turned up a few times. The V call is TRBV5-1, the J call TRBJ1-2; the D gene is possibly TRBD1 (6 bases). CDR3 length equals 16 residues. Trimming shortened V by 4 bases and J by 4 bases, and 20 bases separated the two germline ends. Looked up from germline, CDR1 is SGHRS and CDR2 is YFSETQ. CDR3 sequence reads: CASSARGSSVVYGYTF. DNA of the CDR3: TGCGCCAGCAGCGCCAGGGGCTCGTCGGTGGTCTATGGCTACACCTTC.

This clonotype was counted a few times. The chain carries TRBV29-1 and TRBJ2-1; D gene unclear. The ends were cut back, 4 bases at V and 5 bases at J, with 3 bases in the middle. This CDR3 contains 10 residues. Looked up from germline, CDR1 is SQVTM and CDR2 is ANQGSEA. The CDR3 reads CSVANNEQFF. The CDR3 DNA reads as TGCAGCGTTGCCAACAATGAGCAGTTCTTC.

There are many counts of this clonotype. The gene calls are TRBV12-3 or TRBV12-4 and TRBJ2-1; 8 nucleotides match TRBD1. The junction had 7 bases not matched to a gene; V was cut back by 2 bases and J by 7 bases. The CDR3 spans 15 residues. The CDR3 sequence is CASSLSPQGANEQFF. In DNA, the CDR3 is TGTGCCAGCAGTTTATCACCCCAGGGGGCAAATGAGCAGTTCTTC.

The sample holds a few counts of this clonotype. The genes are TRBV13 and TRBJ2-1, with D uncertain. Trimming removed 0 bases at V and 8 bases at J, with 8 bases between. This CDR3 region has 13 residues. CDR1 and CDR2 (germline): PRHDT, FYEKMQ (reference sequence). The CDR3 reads CASSLGLRYEQFF. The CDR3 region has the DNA TGTGCCAGCAGCTTAGGGCTAAGGTATGAGCAGTTCTTC.

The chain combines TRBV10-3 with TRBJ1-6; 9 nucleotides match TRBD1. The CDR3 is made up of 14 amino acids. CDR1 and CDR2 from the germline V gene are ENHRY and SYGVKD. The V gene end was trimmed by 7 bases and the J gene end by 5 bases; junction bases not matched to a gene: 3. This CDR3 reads CAITRDRDNSPLHF. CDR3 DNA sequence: TGTGCCATCACCCGGGACAGGGATAATTCACCCCTCCACTTT.

The CDR3 protein is CASSSPTSGRWSYNEQFF. The CDR3 DNA is TGTGCCAGCAGCTCTCCAACTAGCGGGAGATGGTCCTACAATGAGCAGTTCTTC. This chain uses TRBV11-2 with TRBJ2-1, with 11 bases identical to TRBD2. Germline assignment: CDR1 SGHAT and CDR2 FQNNGV. The CDR3 consists of 18 residues. The junction had 9 bases not matched to a gene; V was cut back by 4 bases and J by 1 base.

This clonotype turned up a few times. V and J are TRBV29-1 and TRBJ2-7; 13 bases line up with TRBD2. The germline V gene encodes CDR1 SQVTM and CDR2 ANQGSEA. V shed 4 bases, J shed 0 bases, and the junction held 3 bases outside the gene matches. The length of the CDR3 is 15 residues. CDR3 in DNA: TGCAGCGTTGGGGGACTAGCGGGATCCTCCTACGAGCAGTACTTC. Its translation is CSVGGLAGSSYEQYF.

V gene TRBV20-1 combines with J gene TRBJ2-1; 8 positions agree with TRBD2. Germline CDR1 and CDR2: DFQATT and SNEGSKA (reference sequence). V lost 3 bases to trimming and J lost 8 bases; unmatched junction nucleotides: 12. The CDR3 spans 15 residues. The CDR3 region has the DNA TGCAGTGCTAGGGGTCCTGGGACTAGGGGCGATGAGCAGTTCTTC. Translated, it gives CSARGPGTRGDEQFF.

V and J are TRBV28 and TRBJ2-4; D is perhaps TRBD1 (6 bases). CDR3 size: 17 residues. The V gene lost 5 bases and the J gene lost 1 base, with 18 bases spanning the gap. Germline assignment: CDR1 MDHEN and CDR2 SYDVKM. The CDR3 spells CASSPPQGWTAKNIQYF. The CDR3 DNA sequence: TGTGCCAGCAGTCCCCCACAGGGATGGACGGCCAAAAACATTCAGTACTTC.

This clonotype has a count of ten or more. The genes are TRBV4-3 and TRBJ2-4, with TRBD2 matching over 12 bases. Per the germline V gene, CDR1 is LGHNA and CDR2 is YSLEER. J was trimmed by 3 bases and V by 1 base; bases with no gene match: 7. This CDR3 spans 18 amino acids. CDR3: CASSQVGLAGFGKNIQYF. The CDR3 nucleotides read TGCGCCAGCAGCCAAGTAGGACTAGCGGGATTTGGCAAAAACATTCAGTACTTC.

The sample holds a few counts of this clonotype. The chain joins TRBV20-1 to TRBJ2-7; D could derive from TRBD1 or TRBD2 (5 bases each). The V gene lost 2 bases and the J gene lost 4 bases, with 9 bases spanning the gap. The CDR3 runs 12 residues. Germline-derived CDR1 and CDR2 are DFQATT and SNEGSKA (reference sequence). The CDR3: CSARNGGYEQYF. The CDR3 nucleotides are TGCAGTGCTAGAAATGGGGGTTACGAGCAGTACTTC.

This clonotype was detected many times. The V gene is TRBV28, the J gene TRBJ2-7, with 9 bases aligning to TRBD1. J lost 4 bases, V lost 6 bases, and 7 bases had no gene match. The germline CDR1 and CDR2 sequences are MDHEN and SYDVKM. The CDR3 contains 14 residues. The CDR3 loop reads CASRWPGTGYEQYF. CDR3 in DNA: TGTGCCAGCAGATGGCCGGGGACAGGGTACGAGCAGTACTTC. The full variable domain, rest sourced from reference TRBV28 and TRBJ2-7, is DVKVTQSSRYLVKRTGEKVFLECVQDMDHENMFWYRQDPGLGLRLIYFSYDVKMKEKGDIPEGYSVSREKKERFSLILESASTNQTSMYLCASRWPGTGYEQYFGPGTRLTVT.